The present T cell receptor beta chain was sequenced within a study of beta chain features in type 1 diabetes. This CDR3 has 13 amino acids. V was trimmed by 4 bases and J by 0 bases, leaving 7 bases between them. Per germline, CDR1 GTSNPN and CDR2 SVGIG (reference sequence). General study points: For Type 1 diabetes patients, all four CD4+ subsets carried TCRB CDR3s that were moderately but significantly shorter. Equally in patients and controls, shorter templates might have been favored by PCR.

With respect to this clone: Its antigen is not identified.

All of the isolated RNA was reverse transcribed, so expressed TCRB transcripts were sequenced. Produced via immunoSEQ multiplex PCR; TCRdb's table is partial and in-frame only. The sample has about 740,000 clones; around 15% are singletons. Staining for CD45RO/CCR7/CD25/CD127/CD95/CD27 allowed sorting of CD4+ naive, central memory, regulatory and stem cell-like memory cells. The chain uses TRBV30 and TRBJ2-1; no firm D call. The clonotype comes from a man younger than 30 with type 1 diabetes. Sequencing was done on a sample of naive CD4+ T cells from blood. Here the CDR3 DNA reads TGTGCCTGGACTTTCGGCTCCTACAATGAGCAGTTCTTC. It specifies CAWTFGSYNEQFF.